A single sample gave rise to the 5 T cell receptor beta chains below, sequenced in a study of post-analysis software for immune sequencing data. Their antigens are not known. Points from the study as a whole: About 5 TRBV segments (TRBV5-6, TRBV5-1 and TRBV20-1 among them) occurred more frequently in patients than in controls.

Incorporated into the TCR beta cDNA libraries were unique molecular identifiers, which served to reduce PCR and sequencing biases. TCRdb passed the PCR reads through MiXCR, listing each CDR3 protein once. Of just over 250,000 distinct CDR3 sequences listed, 36% were seen once; the top ten hold 4% to 6%. Material for sequencing was blood. The receptors stem from a girl between 5 and 17 years old with multiple sclerosis.

Regarding this clonotype: The junction differs from germline at one of its ends, possibly a read error. This chain connects TRBV20-1 to TRBJ2-1; 12 bases are shared with TRBD2. Germline CDR1 is DFQATT and CDR2 is SNEGSKA (reference sequence). CDR3 size: 16 residues. The CDR3 region has the DNA TGCAGTGCTAGCCCACCGGGACTAGCGGGTTTCAATGAGCGGTACTTC. Translation gives CSASPPGLAGFNERYF.

At least ten counts were recorded for this clonotype. The chain uses TRBV12-3 or TRBV12-4 and TRBJ1-5, with 8 positions matching TRBD1. The CDR3 contains 16 residues. J gave up 0 bases and V 3 bases, and 4 bases lay outside the gene matches. CDR3 region: CASSLGTGYSNQPQHF. The CDR3 DNA reads as TGTGCCAGCAGTTTGGGGACAGGTTATAGCAATCAGCCCCAGCATTTT.

At least ten counts were recorded for this clonotype. The chain is built from TRBV4-1 and TRBJ2-5; 7 bases fit TRBD2. This CDR3 has 14 amino acids. V shed 4 bases, J shed 1 base, and the junction held 3 bases outside the gene matches. In germline, CDR1 is MGHRA, CDR2 YSYEKL. CDR3 protein: CASSLGGPQETQYF. CDR3 bases: TGCGCCAGCAGCCTGGGAGGGCCCCAAGAGACCCAGTACTTC.

CDR3 DNA sequence: TGTGCCAGCAGCTTAGGGCTAGCGGGGGTAGGTGGAGATACGCAGTATTTT. The encoded protein is CASSLGLAGVGGDTQYF. This rearrangement joins TRBV7-2 to TRBJ2-3, with 10 bases aligning to TRBD2. Germline V gene lookup returns CDR1 SGHTA and CDR2 FQGNSA. The CDR3 is 17 residues long. Unmatched junction bases numbered 9, after V lost 1 base and J lost 5 bases. Combining the CDR3 with reference TRBV7-2 and TRBJ2-3 gives the whole variable domain GAGVSQSPSNKVTEKGKDVELRCDPISGHTALYWYRQSLGQGLEFLIYFQGNSAPDKSGLPSDRFSAERTGGSVSTLTIQRTQQEDSAVYLCASSLGLAGVGGDTQYFGPGTRLTVL.

This clonotype has ten or more counts. This chain connects TRBV5-1 to TRBJ1-5; no clear D. This CDR3 has 15 amino acids. CDR1 SGHRS and CDR2 YFSETQ come from the germline V gene. Trimming took off 4 bases at V and 4 bases at J, with 15 bases between the two ends. The CDR3 DNA is TGCGCCAGCAGCGTCCAAGGGCTGACGAATCAGCCCCAGCATTTT. Amino acids: CASSVQGLTNQPQHF. Filled out from reference TRBV5-1 and TRBJ1-5, the complete variable domain reads KAGVTQTPRYLIKTRGQQVTLSCSPISGHRSVSWYQQTPGQGLQFLFEYFSETQRNKGNFPGRFSGRQFSNSRSEMNVSTLELGDSALYLCASSVQGLTNQPQHFGDGTRLSIL.